The clone carrying this TCR beta chain was seen more than once but under ten times. Antigen specificity is unknown. The CDR3 is 15 residues long. V dropped 5 bases and J dropped 5; count of bases not matched to a gene: 4. CDR1 is SGHTA and CDR2 is FQGTGA in the germline V gene. Specified time point: persistent/refractory GD, antithyroid drugs over 5 years with positive TRAb. There was RNA extracted from PBMCs, and the TCR library was made from it. In this cohort, patients came from an endocrinology department located in Xi'an, China. This sample is drawn from a study of regulatory T cells in long-lasting Graves disease. As for the study in general: Persistent Graves' disease denoted over 5 years of antithyroid drugs plus positive TSH receptor antibodies.

Both iRepertoire HTBI primers and Arm-PCR of CDR3 regions were used to build the TCR beta libraries. Using its own MiXCR run on the multiplex PCR reads, TCRdb lists one record per CDR3 protein. The sample has roughly 490,000 distinct CDR3 sequences, about 20% seen once. Study results and limitations: New patients shared 966 public clonotypes, fewer than the 2,500 to 3,000 shared by persistent patients. Persistent-disease Graves' patients showed less TCR diversity than new cases.

The sequencing used peripheral blood mononuclear cells (PBMCs), collected when the disease was refractory, from a patient treated with antithyroid drugs. The clonotype was recovered from a female donor with Graves disease. The gene calls are TRBV7-3 and TRBJ2-2; 11 positions match TRBD2. For the CDR3, the DNA is TGTGCCAGCAGCGCACTAGCGGGAGAGACCGGGGAGCTGTTTTTT. It codes for CASSALAGETGELFF.